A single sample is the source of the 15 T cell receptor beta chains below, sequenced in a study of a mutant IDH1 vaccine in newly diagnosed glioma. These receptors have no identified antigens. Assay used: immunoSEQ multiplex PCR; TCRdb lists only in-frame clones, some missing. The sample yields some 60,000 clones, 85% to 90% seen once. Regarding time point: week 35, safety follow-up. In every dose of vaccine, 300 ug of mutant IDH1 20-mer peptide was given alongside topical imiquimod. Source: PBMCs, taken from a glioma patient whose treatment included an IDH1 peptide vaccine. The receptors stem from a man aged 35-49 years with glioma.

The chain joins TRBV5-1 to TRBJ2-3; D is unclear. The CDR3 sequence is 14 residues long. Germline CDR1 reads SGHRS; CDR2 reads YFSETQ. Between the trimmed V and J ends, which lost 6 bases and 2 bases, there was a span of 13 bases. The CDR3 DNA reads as TGCGCCAGCAAGAAGTCCCAATCCACAGATACGCAGTATTTT. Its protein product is CASKKSQSTDTQYF.

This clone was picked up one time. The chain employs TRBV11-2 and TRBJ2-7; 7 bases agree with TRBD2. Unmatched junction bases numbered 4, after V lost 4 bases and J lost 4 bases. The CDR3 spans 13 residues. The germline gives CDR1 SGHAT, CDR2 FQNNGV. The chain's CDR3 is CASSSPGGYEQYF. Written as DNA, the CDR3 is TGTGCCAGCAGCTCGCCGGGGGGTTACGAGCAGTACTTC.

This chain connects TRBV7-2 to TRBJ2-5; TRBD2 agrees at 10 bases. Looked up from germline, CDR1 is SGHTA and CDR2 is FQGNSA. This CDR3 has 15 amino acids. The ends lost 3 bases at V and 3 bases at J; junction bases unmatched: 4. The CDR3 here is CASSFGLAVKETQYF. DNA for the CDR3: TGTGCCAGCAGCTTCGGACTAGCGGTTAAAGAGACCCAGTACTTC. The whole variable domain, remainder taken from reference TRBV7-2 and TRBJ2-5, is GAGVSQSPSNKVTEKGKDVELRCDPISGHTALYWYRQSLGQGLEFLIYFQGNSAPDKSGLPSDRFSAERTGGSVSTLTIQRTQQEDSAVYLCASSFGLAVKETQYFGPGTRLLVL.

This chain's CDR3 is CATSSVDRVNTEAFF. In DNA form, the CDR3 reads TGTGCCACCAGCAGCGTTGACAGGGTAAACACTGAAGCTTTCTTT. V and J are TRBV15 and TRBJ1-1; TRBD1 aligns across 7 bases. J was trimmed by 2 bases and V by 3 bases; bases with no gene match: 6. Germline CDR1 LNHNV, CDR2 YYDKDF (reference sequence). The CDR3 runs to 15 residues.

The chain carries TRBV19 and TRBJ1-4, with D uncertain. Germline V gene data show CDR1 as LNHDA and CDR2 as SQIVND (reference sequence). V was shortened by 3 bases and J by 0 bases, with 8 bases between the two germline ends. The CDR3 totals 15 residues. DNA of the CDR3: TGTGCCAGTAGTATCTGGGGAGCAACTAATGAAAAACTGTTTTTT. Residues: CASSIWGATNEKLFF.

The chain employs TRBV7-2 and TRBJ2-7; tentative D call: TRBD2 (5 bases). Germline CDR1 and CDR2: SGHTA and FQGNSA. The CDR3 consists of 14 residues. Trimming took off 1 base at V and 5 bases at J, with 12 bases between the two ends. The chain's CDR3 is CASSLVVMTNEQYF. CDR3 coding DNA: TGTGCCAGCAGCTTAGTAGTTATGACTAACGAGCAGTACTTC.

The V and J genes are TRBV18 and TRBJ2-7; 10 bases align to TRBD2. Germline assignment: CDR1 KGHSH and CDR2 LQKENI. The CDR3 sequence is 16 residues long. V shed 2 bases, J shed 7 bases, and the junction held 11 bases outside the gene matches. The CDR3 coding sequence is TGTGCCAGCTCACCATCGAGTCTAGCGGGAGTTCGGGAGCAGTACTTC. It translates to CASSPSSLAGVREQYF.

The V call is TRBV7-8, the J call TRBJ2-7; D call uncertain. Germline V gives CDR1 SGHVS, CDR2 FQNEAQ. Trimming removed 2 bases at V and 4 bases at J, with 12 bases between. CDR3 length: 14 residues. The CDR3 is CASSLLLAGYEQYF. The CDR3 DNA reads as TGTGCCAGCAGCTTATTGTTAGCTGGGTACGAGCAGTACTTC.

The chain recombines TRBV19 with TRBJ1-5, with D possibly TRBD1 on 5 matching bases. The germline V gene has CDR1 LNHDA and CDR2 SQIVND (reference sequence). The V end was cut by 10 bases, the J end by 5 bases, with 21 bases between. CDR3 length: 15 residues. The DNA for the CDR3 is TGTGCCACCGACCGGGACGGGATCTGGGATCAGCCCCAGCATTTT. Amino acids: CATDRDGIWDQPQHF. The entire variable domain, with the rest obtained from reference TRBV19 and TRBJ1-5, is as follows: DGGITQSPKYLFRKEGQNVTLSCEQNLNHDAMYWYRQDPGQGLRLIYYSQIVNDFQKGDIAEGYSVSREKKESFPLTVTSAQKNPTAFYLCATDRDGIWDQPQHFGDGTRLSIL.

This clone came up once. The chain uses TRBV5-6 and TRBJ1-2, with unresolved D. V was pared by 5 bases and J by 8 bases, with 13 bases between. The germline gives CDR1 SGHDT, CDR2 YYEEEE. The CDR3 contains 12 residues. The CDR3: CASRQEAGGYTF. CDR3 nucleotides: TGTGCCAGCAGGCAGGAGGCCGGAGGCTACACCTTC.

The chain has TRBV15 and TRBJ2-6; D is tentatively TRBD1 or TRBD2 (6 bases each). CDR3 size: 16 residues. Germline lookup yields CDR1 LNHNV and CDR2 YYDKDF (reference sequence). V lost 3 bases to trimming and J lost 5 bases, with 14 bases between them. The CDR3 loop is CATSRAQGGRANVLTF. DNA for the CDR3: TGTGCCACCAGCAGGGCACAGGGCGGGAGGGCCAACGTCCTGACTTTC.

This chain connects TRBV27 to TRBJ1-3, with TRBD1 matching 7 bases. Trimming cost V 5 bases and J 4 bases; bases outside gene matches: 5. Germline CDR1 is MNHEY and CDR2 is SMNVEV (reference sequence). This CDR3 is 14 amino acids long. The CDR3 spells CASSTRDSGNTIYF. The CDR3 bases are TGTGCCAGCAGTACCCGGGACAGCGGAAACACCATATATTTT.

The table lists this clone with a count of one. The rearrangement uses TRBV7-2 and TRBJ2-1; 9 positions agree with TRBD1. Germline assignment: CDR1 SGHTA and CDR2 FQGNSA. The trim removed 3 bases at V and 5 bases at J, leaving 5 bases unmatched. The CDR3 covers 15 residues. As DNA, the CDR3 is TGTGCCAGCAGCTTTCTTCGGACAGGGGACAATGAGCAGTTCTTC. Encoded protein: CASSFLRTGDNEQFF. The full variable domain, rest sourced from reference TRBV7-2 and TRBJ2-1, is GAGVSQSPSNKVTEKGKDVELRCDPISGHTALYWYRQSLGQGLEFLIYFQGNSAPDKSGLPSDRFSAERTGGSVSTLTIQRTQQEDSAVYLCASSFLRTGDNEQFFGPGTRLTVL.

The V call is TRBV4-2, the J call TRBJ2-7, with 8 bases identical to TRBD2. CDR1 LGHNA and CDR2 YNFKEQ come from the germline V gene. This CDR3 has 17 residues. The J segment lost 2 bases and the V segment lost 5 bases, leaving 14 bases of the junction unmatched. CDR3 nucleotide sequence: TGTGCCAGCAGCGCTGTAGGAGCGGGAGTATCAACCTACGAGCAGTACTTC. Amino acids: CASSAVGAGVSTYEQYF.

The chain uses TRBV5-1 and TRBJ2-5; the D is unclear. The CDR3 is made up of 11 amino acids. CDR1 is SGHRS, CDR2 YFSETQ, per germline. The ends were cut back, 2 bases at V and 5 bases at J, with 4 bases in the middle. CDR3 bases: TGCGCCAGCAGCTTCTTGGAGACCCAGTACTTC. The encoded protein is CASSFLETQYF.